This T cell receptor (beta chain) was documented in a study of blood T cell repertoires in COVID-19. On the study more broadly: Some COVID-19 samples were acute and others convalescent; all came from the United States, Italy and Spain. PBMCs, B-cell-depleted T cells, or T cells provided the cDNA or gDNA that made up the material.

Authors' analysis steps: Researchers report that nucleated cell counts were estimated from reference gene primer amplification. Libraries were prepared by immunoSEQ multiplex PCR; TCRdb keeps only in-frame clonotypes and omits some of them. From that table come the V and J calls and clone size; the DNA was used to work out D and trimming. The sample contains roughly 33,000 clones, around 88% of which appear only once. Germline V gene sequence: CDR1 MGHRA, CDR2 YSYEKL. The CDR3 spans 16 residues. V lost 0 bases to trimming and J lost 4 bases; unmatched junction nucleotides: 8. This chain uses TRBV4-1 with TRBJ2-5; 7 bases map to TRBD1. The receptor comes from a human donor in a cohort sampled during active COVID-19. The sequenced sample consisted of peripheral blood. CDR3 sequence reads: CASSQEWTGLLETQYF. CDR3 nucleotides: TGCGCCAGCAGCCAAGAATGGACAGGATTATTAGAGACCCAGTACTTC.